This paragraph reports one T cell receptor beta chain. Its antigen is not identified. Preparation of the TCRbeta library involved a method that used unique molecular identifiers. From the PCR reads, TCRdb called clonotypes with MiXCR, one entry per CDR3 protein. The data show hundreds of thousands of distinct CDR3 sequences, around 12% seen once. This sample was taken from a study of T-cell reconstitution after alpha-beta-depleted transplantation in children. Broader study findings: Reportedly, alpha-beta T cells present about two months post-transplant originated from several hundred expanded clones of graft origin. The main origin of T-cell counts and diversity one year after transplant was newly produced T cells. Some patients' high day-60 TCRbeta diversity was traced to surviving recipient T cells and thymic progenitors.

The V segment lost 3 bases and the J segment 12 bases; nucleotides outside the gene matches: 6. This CDR3 spans 14 amino acids. Germline V lookup: CDR1 MDHEN, CDR2 SYDVKM. The clonotype originates from a girl aged 2 to 10 with congenital amegakaryocytic thrombocytopenia, due to receive a stem cell transplant. The sample here was PBMCs, taken before TCRalphabeta/CD19-depleted stem cell transplant. The chain couples TRBV28 to TRBJ2-1, with TRBD2 matching 12 bases. The chain's CDR3 is CASSFPTSGSRQFF. The CDR3 coding sequence is TGTGCCAGCAGTTTCCCGACTAGCGGGAGCCGGCAGTTCTTC.